The source of this T cell receptor beta chain is a study of CD8 T cells in ankylosing spondylitis. The CDR3 contains 12 residues. Germline V gives CDR1 SQVTM, CDR2 ANQGSEA. With 0 bases clipped from V and 10 bases from J, the junction kept 4 bases outside the gene matches. Comments on this clonotype: What it binds is not known.

TCRdb called the 5' RACE reads again in MiXCR, with one record for every CDR3 protein. The top ten hold approximately 32% of the sample, which has 230,000 or so distinct CDR3 sequences, roughly 18% seen once. Study-level points and caveats: Seven or eight highly homologous variants formed a TCR beta motif that appeared characteristic of ankylosing spondylitis blood.

The sample was blood, either unsorted or a sorted T cell fraction (not recorded which). The sequence derives from a male donor with ankylosing spondylitis or in good health (not recorded which). V is TRBV29-1 and J is TRBJ2-5, with 8 bases fitting TRBD2. The CDR3 DNA reads TGCAGCGTTGAAGATCCGGGACTAGTCCAGTACTTC. Translated, it gives CSVEDPGLVQYF.